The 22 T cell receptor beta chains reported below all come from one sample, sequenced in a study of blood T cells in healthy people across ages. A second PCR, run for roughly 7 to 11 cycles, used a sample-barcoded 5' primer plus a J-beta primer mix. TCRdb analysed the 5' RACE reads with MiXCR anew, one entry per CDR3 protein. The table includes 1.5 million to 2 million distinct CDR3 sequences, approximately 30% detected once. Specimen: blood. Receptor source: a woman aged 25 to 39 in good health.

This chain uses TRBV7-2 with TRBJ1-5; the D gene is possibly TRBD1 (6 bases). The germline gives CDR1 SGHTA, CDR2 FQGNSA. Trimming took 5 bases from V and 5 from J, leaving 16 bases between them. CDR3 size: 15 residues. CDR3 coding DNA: TGTGCCAGCAGCGGATCCGGGACAACTGATCAGCCCCAGCATTTT. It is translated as CASSGSGTTDQPQHF.

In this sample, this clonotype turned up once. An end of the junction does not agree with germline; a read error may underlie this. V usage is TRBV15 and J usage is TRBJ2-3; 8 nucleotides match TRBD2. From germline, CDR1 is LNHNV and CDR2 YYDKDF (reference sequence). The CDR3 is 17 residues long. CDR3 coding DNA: TGTGCCACCAACAGAGGCGGGGCTAGCGGGTTCACAGATACGCAGTATTTT. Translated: CATNRGGASGFTDTQYF.

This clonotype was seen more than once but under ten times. The CDR3 region is CASSRGTGNTGELFF. CDR3 nucleotides: TGTGCCAGCAGCCGTGGGACAGGGAACACCGGGGAGCTGTTTTTT. The rearrangement joins TRBV7-2 to TRBJ2-2, with TRBD1 matching 8 bases. V shed 5 bases, J shed 1 base, and the junction held 3 bases outside the gene matches. There are 15 residues in the CDR3. Per the germline V gene, CDR1 is SGHTA and CDR2 is FQGNSA.

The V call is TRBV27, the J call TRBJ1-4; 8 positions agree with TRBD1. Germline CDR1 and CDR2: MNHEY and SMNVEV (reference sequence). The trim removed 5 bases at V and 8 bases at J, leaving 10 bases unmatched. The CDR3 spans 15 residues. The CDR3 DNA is TGTGCCAGCAGTGTTAACAGGGGGTGGGCGGAAAAACTGTTTTTT. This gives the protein CASSVNRGWAEKLFF.

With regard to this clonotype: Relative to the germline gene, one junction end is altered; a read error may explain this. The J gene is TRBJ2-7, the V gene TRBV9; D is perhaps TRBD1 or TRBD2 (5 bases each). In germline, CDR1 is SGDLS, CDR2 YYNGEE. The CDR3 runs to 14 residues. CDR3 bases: TGTGCCGGCAGCGTAGAGGGGCCGGGATACGAGCAGTACTTC. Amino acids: CAGSVEGPGYEQYF.

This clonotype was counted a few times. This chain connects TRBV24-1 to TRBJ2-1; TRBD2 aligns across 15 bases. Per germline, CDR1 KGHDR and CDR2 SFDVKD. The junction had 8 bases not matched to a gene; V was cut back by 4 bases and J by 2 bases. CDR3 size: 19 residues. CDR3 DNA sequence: TGTGCCACCAGTGACCGGGGACTAGCGGGGGGACCAACCTACAATGAGCAGTTCTTC. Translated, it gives CATSDRGLAGGPTYNEQFF.

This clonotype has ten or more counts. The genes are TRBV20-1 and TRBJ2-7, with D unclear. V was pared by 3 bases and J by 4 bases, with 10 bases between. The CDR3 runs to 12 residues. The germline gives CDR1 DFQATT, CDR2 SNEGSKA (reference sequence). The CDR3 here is CSASVQLYEQYF. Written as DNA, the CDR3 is TGCAGTGCTAGTGTCCAGCTATACGAGCAGTACTTC.

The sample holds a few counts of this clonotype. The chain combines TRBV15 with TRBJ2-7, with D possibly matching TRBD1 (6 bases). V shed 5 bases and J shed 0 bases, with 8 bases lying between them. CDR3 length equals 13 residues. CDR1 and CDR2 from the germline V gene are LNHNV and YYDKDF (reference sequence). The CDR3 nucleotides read TGTGCCACCAGCGTAGGGGGCTCCTACGAGCAGTACTTC. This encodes CATSVGGSYEQYF.

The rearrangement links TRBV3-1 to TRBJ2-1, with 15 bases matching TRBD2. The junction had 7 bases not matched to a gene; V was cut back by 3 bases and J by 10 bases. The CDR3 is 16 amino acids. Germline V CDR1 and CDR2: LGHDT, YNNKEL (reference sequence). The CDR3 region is CASSHSGTSGGLEQFF. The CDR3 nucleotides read TGTGCCAGCAGCCACTCTGGGACTAGCGGGGGGCTCGAGCAGTTCTTC.

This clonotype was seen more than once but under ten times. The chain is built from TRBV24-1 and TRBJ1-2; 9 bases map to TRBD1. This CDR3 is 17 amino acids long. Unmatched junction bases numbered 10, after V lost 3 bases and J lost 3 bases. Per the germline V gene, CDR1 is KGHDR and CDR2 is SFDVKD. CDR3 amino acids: CATSDRTGGGGDYGYTF. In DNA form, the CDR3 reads TGTGCCACCAGTGATCGTACAGGGGGCGGAGGTGACTATGGCTACACCTTC.

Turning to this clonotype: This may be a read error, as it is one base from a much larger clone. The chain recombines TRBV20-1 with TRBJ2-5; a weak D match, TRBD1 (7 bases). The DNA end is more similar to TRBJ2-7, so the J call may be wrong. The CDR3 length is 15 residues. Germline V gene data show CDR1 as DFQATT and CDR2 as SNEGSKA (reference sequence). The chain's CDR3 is CSARDPSRGTYEQYF. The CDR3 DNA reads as TGCAGTGCTAGAGATCCCAGCAGGGGGACTTACGAGCAGTACTTC.

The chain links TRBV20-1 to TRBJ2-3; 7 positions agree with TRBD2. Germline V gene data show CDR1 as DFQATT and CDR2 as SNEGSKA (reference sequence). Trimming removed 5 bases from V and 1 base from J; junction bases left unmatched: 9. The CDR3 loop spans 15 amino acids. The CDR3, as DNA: TGCAGTGCTCCCGCCGGGGGGAGGGGCACAGATACGCAGTATTTT. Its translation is CSAPAGGRGTDTQYF.

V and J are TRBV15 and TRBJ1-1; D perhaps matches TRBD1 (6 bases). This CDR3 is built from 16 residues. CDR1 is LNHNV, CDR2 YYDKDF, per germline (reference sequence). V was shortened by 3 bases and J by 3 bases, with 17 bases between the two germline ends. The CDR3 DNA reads TGTGCCACCAGCAGCGGGACAAGGTTGGGGGACACTGAAGCTTTCTTT. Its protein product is CATSSGTRLGDTEAFF.

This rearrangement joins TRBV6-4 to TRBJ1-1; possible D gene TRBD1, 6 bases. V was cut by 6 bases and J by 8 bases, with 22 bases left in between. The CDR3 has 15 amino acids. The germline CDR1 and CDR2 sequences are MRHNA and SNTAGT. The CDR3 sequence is CASSIKPGQGEEAFF. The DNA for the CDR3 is TGTGCCAGCAGCATTAAGCCGGGACAAGGGGAAGAAGCTTTCTTT.

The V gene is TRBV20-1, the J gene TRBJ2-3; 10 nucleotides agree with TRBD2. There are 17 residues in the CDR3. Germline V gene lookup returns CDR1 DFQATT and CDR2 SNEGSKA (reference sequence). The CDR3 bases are TGCAGCGCCATAACTAGCGGGACCCTATCTAGCACAGATACGCAGTATTTT. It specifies CSAITSGTLSSTDTQYF.

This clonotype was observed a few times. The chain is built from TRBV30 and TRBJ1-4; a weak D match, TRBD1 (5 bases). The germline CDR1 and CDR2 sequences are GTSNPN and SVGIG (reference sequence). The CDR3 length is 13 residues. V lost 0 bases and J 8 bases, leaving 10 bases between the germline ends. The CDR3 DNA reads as TGTGCCTGGAGTGTACAAGGGGTCGAAAAACTGTTTTTT. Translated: CAWSVQGVEKLFF.

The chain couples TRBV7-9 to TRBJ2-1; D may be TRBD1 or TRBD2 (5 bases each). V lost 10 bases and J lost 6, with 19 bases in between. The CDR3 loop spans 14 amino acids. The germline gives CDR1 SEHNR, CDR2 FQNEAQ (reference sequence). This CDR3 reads CATPLGRVSNEQFF. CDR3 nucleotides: TGTGCCACCCCGCTGGGGCGGGTCAGCAATGAGCAGTTCTTC. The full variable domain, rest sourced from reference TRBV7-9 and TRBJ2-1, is DTGVSQNPRHKITKRGQNVTFRCDPISEHNRLYWYRQTLGQGPEFLTYFQNEAQLEKSRLLSDRFSAERPKGSFSTLEIQRTEQGDSAMYLCATPLGRVSNEQFFGPGTRLTVL.

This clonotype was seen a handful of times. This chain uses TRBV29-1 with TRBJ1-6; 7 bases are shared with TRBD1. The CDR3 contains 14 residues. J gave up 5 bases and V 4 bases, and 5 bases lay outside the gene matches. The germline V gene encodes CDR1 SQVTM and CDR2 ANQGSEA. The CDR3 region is CSVAGDSNNSPLHF. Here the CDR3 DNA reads TGCAGCGTTGCCGGGGACAGCAATAATTCACCCCTCCACTTT.

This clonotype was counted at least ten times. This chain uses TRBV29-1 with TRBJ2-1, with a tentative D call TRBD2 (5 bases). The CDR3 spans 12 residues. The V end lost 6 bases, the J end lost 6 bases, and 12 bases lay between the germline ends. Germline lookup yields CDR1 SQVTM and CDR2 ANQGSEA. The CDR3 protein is CSVADLFNEQFF. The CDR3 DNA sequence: TGCAGCGTAGCGGACCTTTTCAATGAGCAGTTCTTC.

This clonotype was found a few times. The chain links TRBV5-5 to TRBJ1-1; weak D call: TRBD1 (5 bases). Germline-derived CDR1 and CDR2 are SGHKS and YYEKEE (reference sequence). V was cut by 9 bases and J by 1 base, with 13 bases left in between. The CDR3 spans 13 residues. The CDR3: CATRRGGNTEAFF. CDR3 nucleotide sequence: TGTGCCACACGTCGGGGGGGGAACACTGAAGCTTTCTTT.

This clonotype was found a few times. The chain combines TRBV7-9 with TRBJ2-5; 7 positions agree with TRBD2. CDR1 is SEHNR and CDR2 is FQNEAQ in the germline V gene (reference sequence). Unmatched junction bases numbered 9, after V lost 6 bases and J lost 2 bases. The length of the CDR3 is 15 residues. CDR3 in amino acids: CASRAAGADQETQYF. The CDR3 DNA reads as TGTGCCAGCAGGGCGGCGGGAGCGGATCAAGAGACCCAGTACTTC.

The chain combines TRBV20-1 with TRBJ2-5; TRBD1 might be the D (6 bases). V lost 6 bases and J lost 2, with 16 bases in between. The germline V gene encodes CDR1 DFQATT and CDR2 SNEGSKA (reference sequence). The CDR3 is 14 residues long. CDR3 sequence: CSAPGLRGQETQYF. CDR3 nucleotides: TGCAGTGCACCGGGGCTGAGGGGGCAAGAGACCCAGTACTTC.